The present T cell receptor beta chain was sequenced within a study of patients and donors after allogeneic stem cell transplantation (dated by TCRdb to the early 2020s). The CDR3, cysteine through phenylalanine, is 15 amino acids long. The only DNA kept is the CDR3, 45 bases in frame from the first base. The CDR1 and CDR2 encoded by the germline V gene (reference sequence) are LGHDT and YNNKEL. The junction shows trimming of 0 bases on V and 5 bases on J, plus 14 bases between the germline ends. Of note for this clonotype: This clone's antigen is unknown. No base qualities exist here, and no much larger clone lies one base off it.

The library was prepared using RT-PCR. Sequencer: NextSeq 550. TCRdb applied fastp at Q25 and MiXCR to the public reads, then kept only in-frame beta chains. All rows with the same CDR3 protein become a single entry with the most common DNA and genes. This sample holds 900,000 to 1,000,000 distinct CDR3 sequences; roughly 18% were observed only once. The ten largest clonotypes hold around 6% of the sample. What was sequenced was blood, either unsorted or a sorted T cell fraction (not recorded which). The receptor's source is a human donor who was either an allogeneic HSCT recipient or a stem cell or donor lymphocyte infusion donor (not recorded which). It is not recorded whose cells these are; they may come from a transplant donor. The V gene is TRBV3-1 and the J gene is TRBJ2-7; the D gene cannot be resolved reliably. CDR3 reads: CASSQEQSAFDEQYF. The bases are TGTGCCAGCAGCCAAGAACAATCCGCGTTCGACGAGCAGTACTTC.